The source of this TCR beta chain is a study of cytotoxic CD8 clonotypes in ibrutinib-treated CLL. Turning to this clone: Its antigen is unknown.

The trim removed 2 bases at V and 2 bases at J, leaving 2 bases unmatched. Germline V CDR1 and CDR2: SGDLS, YYNGEE. The CDR3 sequence is 15 residues long. Study-wide findings and caveats: Public clonotypes showed up rarely, and on treatment they shrank or held steady.

TCRdb's table, derived via immunoSEQ multiplex PCR, lists solely in-frame clones and lacks some. The data show roughly 200,000 clones, about 72% seen once. The TCR was taken from a human donor with chronic lymphocytic leukemia. Specimen: PBMCs, collected after 24 months of ibrutinib treatment. This chain links TRBV9 with TRBJ2-7; 12 nucleotides line up with TRBD2. The CDR3 coding sequence is TGTGCCAGCAGCGTTTCTAGCGGGAGGGCCTACGAGCAGTACTTC. Its translation: CASSVSSGRAYEQYF.